This TCR beta chain was found in a study of PD-1 blockade in classical Hodgkin lymphoma. Study observations and caveats: Complete responders started with a diversity level that resembled newly diagnosed patients at baseline. CD4+ TCR diversity, unlike CD8+, climbed significantly by C4D1.

By sample share, this clone is medium-sized (0.01 to 0.1%). Its target is unknown. Relapses following autologous stem cell transplantation were seen in all patients, with brentuximab vedotin exposure varying. Some clones are missing from TCRdb's copy, which holds only in-frame ones; the method was immunoSEQ multiplex PCR. The table records around 26,000 clones, about 70% of them present only once. V shed 2 bases and J shed 5 bases, with 9 bases lying between them. CDR3 length: 13 amino acids. In germline, CDR1 is MNHEY, CDR2 SMNVEV (reference sequence). The V call is TRBV27, the J call TRBJ1-2; D is ambiguous. This specimen was peripheral blood mononuclear cells (PBMCs), taken at baseline. The source is a human donor with classical Hodgkin lymphoma. The CDR3, as DNA: TGTGCCAGCAGTTTAGGGCGGACTTATGGCTACACCTTC. Amino acids: CASSLGRTYGYTF.